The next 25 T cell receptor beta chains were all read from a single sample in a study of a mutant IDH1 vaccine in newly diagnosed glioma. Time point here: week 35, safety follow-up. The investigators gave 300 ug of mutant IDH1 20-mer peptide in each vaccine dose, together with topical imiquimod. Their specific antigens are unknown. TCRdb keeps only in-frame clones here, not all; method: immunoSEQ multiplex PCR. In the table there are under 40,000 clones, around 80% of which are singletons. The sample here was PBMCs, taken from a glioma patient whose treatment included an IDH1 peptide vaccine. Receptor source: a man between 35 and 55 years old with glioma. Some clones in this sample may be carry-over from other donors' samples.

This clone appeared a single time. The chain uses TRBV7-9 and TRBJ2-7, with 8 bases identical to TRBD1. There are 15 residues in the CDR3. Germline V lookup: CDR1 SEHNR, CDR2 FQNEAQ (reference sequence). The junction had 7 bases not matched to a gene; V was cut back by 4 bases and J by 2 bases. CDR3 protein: CASSSTDRDAYEQYF. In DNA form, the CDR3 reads TGTGCCAGCAGCTCTACGGACAGGGACGCCTACGAGCAGTACTTC.

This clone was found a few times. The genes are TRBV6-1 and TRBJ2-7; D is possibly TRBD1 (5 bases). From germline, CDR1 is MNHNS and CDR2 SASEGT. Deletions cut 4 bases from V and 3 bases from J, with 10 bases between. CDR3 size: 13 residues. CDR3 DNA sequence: TGTGCCAGCAGTGGACAGCGAAACTACGAGCAGTACTTC. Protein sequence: CASSGQRNYEQYF.

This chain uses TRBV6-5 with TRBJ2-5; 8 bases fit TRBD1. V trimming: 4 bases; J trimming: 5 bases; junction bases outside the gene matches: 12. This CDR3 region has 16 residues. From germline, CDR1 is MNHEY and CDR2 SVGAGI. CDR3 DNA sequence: TGTGCCAGCAGTTTGACAGGGGTTGAATTTGGGGAGACCCAGTACTTC. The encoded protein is CASSLTGVEFGETQYF.

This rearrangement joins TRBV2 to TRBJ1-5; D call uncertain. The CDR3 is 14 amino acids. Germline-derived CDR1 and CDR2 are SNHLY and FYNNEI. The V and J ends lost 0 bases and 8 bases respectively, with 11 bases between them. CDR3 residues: CASSEAEGAEPQHF. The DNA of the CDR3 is TGTGCCAGCAGTGAAGCGGAGGGAGCTGAGCCCCAGCATTTT.

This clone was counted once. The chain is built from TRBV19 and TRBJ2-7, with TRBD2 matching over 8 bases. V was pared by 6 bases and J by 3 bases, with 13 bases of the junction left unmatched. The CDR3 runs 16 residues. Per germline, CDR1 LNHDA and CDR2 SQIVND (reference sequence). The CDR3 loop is CASSRPSGTSVYEQYF. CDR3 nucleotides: TGTGCCAGTAGCCGACCATCCGGGACTAGTGTCTACGAGCAGTACTTC.

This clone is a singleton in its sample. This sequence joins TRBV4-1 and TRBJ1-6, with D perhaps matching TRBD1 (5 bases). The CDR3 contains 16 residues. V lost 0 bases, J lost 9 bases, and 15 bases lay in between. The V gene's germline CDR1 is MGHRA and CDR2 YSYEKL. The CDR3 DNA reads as TGCGCCAGCAGCCAAGATCGACAGCTGGGAGGTTCACCCCTCCACTTT. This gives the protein CASSQDRQLGGSPLHF.

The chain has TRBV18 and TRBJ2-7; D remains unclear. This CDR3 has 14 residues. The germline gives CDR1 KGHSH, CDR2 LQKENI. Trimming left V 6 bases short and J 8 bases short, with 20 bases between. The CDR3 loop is CASSQKTAGPQQYF. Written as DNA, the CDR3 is TGTGCCAGCTCTCAGAAGACGGCAGGCCCCCAGCAGTACTTC.

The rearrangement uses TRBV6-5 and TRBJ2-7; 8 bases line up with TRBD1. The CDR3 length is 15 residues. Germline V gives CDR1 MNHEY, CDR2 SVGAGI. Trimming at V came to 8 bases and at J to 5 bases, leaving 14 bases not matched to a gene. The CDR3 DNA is TGTGCCAGCGGTAGAAACACAGGGGGGTTCCACGAGCAGTACTTC. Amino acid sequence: CASGRNTGGFHEQYF.

The CDR3 nucleotides read TGTGCCAGCAGCCCTAGGGAGGGGGCCGACACTGAAGCTTTCTTT. Translated, it gives CASSPREGADTEAFF. This chain links TRBV5-8 with TRBJ1-1, with 7 bases fitting TRBD1. CDR3 length equals 15 residues. The germline V gene encodes CDR1 SGHTS and CDR2 YDEGEE. Trimming removed 4 bases from V and 3 bases from J; junction bases left unmatched: 9.

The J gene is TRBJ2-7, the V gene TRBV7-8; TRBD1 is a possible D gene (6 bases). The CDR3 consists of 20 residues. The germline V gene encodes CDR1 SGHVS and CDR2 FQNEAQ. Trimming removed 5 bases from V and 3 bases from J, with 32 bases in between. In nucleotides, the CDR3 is TGTGCCAGCAGCCTGAGAGGGGGACGCCGCGAGGCAGCAGAGTTCTACGAGCAGTACTTC. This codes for CASSLRGGRREAAEFYEQYF.

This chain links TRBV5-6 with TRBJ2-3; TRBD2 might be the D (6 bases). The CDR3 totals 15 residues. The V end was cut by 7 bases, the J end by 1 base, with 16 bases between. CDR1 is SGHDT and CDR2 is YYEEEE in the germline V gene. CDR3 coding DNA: TGTGCCAGCCGAAGAGGGGCTAGCGGCACAGATACGCAGTATTTT. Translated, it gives CASRRGASGTDTQYF.

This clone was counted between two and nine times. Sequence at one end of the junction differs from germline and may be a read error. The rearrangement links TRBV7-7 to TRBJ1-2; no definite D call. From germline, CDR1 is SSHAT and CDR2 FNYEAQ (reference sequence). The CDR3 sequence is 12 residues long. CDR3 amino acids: CASSSARGGYTF. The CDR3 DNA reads TGTGCTAGCAGCTCGGCCCGTGGTGGCTACACCTTC. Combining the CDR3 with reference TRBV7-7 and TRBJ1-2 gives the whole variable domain GAGVSQSPRYKVTKRGQDVTLRCDPISSHATLYWYQQALGQGPEFLTYFNYEAQPDKSGLPSDRFSAERPEGSISTLTIQRTEQRDSAMYRCASSSARGGYTFGSGTRLTVV.

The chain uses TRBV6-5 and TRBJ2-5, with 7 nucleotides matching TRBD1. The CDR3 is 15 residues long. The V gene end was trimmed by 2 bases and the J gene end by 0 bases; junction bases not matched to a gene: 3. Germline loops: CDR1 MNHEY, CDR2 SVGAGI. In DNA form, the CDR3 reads TGTGCCAGCAGTTACCACGGACAGGACCAAGAGACCCAGTACTTC. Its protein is CASSYHGQDQETQYF.

In nucleotides, the CDR3 is TGTGCCAGCAGCGCAGGGGGGGGGAGTAGGGGCGCCGGTTACTACGAGCAGTACTTC. Amino acid sequence: CASSAGGGSRGAGYYEQYF. The gene calls are TRBV7-2 and TRBJ2-7, with D possibly being TRBD1 or TRBD2 (7 bases each). The CDR3 loop spans 19 amino acids. V shed 5 bases and J shed 3 bases, with 29 bases lying between them. Germline CDR1 and CDR2: SGHTA and FQGNSA.

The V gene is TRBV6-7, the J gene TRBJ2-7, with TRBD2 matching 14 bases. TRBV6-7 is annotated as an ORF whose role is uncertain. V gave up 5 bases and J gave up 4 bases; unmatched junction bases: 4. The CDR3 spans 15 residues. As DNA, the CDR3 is TGTGCCAGCAGTCGGGGACTAGCGGGGGATTACGAGCAGTACTTC. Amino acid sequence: CASSRGLAGDYEQYF.

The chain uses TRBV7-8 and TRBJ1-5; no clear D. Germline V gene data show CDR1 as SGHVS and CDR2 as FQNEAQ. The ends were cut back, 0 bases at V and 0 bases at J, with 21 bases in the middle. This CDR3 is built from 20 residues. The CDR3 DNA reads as TGTGCCAGCAGCTTAGCACACCGGGAATCCCAACGGTATAGCAATCAGCCCCAGCATTTT. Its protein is CASSLAHRESQRYSNQPQHF.

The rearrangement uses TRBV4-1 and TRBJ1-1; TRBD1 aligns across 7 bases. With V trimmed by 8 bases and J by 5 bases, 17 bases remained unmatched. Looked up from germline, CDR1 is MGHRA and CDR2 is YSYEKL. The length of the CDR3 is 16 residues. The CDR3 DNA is TGCGCCAGCCGCTACCGGGACAGAGACCAGGGGACTGAAGCTTTCTTT. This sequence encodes CASRYRDRDQGTEAFF.

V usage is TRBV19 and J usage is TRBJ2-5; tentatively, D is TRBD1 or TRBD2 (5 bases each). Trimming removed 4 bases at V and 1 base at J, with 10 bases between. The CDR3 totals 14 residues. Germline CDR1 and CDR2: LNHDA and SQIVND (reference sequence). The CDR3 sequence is CASSRGMGQETQYF. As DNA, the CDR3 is TGTGCCAGTAGTAGGGGGATGGGCCAAGAGACCCAGTACTTC.

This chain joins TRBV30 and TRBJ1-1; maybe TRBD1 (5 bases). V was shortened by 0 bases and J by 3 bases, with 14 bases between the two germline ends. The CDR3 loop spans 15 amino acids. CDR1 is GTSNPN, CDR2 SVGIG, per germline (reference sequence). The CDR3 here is CAWSVRFLGDTEAFF. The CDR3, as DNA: TGTGCCTGGAGTGTAAGGTTCCTAGGGGACACTGAAGCTTTCTTT.

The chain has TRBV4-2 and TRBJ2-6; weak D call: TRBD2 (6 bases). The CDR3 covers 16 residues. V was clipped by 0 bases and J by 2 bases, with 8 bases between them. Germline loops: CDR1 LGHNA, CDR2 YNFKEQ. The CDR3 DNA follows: TGTGCCAGCAGCCAAGATTGGAGGGCTGGGGCCAACGTCCTGACTTTC. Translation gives CASSQDWRAGANVLTF.

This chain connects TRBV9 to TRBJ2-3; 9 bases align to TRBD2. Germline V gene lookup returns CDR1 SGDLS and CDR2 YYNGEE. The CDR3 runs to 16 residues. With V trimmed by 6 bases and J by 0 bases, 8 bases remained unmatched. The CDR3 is CASTGGGGASTDTQYF. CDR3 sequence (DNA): TGTGCCAGCACCGGGGGCGGGGGGGCTAGCACAGATACGCAGTATTTT.

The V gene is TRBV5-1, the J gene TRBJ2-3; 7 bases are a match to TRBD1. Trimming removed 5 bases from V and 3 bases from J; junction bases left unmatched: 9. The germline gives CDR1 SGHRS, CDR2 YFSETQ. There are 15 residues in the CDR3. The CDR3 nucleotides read TGCGCCAGCAGGACAGGGTATCGATTAACAGATACGCAGTATTTT. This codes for CASRTGYRLTDTQYF.

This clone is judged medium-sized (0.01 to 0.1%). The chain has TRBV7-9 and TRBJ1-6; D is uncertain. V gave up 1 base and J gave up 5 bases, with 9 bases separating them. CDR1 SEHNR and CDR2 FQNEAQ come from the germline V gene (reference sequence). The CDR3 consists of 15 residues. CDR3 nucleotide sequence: TGTGCCAGCAGCTTAGGACACACAAATAATTCACCCCTCCACTTT. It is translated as CASSLGHTNNSPLHF.

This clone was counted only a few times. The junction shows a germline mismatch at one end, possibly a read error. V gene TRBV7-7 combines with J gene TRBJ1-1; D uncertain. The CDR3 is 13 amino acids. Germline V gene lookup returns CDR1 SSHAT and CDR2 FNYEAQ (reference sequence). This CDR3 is CASSPLMTTEAFF. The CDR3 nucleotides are TGTGCTAGCAGCCCACTCATGACCACTGAAGCTTTCTTT.

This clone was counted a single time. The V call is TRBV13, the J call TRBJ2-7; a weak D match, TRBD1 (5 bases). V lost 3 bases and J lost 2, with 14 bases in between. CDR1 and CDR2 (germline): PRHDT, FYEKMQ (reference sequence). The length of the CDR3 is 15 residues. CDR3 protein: CASSFHQGDPYEQYF. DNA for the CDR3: TGTGCCAGCAGCTTTCACCAGGGTGACCCCTACGAGCAGTACTTC.